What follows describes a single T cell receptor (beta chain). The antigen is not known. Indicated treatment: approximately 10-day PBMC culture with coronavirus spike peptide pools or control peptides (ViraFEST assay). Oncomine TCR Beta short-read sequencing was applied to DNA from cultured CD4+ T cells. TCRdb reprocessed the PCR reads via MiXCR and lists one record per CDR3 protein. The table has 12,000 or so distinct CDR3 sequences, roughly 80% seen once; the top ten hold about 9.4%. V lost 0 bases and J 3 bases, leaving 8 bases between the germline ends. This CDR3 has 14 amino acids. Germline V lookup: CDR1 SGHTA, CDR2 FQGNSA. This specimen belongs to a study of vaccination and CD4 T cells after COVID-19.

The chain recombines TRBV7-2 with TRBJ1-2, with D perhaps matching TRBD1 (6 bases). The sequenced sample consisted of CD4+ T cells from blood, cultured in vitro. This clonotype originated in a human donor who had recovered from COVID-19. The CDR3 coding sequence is TGTGCCAGCAGCTTAGCGGGGGCGGACTATGGCTACACCTTC. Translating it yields CASSLAGADYGYTF.